This T cell receptor beta chain was identified during a study of T-cell memory formation after mild COVID-19. The study, taken as a whole, reports: For contracting clones, CD4+ ones sat mainly in CM and EM, CD8+ in EMRA.

5'RACE primed at constant segments yielded TCR alpha and TCR beta cDNA libraries bearing sample barcodes and UMIs. MiXCR was run by TCRdb on the 5' RACE reads, yielding one entry per CDR3 protein. This table holds 550,000 to 700,000 distinct CDR3 sequences, approximately 15% found once. This clonotype has only a few counts. What it binds is not known. Germline CDR1 and CDR2: SGHTA and FQGNSA. The V segment lost 8 bases and the J segment 3 bases; nucleotides outside the gene matches: 15. This CDR3 spans 19 amino acids. The receptor was derived from an adult woman who had mild COVID-19 (a few samples of this study predate the infection). Cell type and time point are not known. The chain carries TRBV7-2 and TRBJ2-3; 15 bases align to TRBD2. The specimen was PBMCs or a T cell subset sorted from them (not recorded which). The DNA for the CDR3 is TGTGCCAGCCTAGGCAGTCCAGGACTAGCGGGGGGGCCTACAGATACGCAGTATTTT. The encoded protein is CASLGSPGLAGGPTDTQYF. The full variable domain, rest sourced from reference TRBV7-2 and TRBJ2-3, is GAGVSQSPSNKVTEKGKDVELRCDPISGHTALYWYRQSLGQGLEFLIYFQGNSAPDKSGLPSDRFSAERTGGSVSTLTIQRTQQEDSAVYLCASLGSPGLAGGPTDTQYFGPGTRLTVL.